Sequencing of this T cell receptor (beta chain) was carried out in a study of control samples from healthy donors and cancer patients. J lost 6 bases, V lost 6 bases, and 10 bases had no gene match. Germline V CDR1 and CDR2: SGHTA, FQGTGA. The CDR3 sequence is 14 residues long. TCRdb's table, derived via immunoSEQ multiplex PCR, lists solely in-frame clones and lacks some. This table holds tens of thousands of clones, less than 85% found once. This clonotype was obtained from a man aged 55 to 70 in good health. The gene calls are TRBV7-3 and TRBJ1-2; TRBD1 matches 7 bases. Material: blood. The CDR3 DNA reads as TGTGCCAGCAGTCGGACCGGGACAGTCGATGGCTACACCTTC. Its protein product is CASSRTGTVDGYTF.